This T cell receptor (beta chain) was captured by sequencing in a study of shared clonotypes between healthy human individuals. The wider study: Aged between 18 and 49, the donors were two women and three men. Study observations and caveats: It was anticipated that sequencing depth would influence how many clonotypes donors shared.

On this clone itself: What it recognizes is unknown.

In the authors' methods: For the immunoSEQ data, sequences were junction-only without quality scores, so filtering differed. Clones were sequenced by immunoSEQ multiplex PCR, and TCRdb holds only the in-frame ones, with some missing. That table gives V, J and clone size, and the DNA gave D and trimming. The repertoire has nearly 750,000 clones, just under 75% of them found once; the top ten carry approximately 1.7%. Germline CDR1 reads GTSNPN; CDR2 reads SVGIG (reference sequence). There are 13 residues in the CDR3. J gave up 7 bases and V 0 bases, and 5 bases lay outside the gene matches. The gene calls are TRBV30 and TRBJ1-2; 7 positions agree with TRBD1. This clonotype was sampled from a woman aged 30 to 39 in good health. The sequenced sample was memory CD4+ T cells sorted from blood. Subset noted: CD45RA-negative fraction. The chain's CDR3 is CAWSVVGGSGYTF. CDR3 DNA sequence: TGTGCCTGGAGTGTAGTAGGGGGCTCTGGCTACACCTTC.